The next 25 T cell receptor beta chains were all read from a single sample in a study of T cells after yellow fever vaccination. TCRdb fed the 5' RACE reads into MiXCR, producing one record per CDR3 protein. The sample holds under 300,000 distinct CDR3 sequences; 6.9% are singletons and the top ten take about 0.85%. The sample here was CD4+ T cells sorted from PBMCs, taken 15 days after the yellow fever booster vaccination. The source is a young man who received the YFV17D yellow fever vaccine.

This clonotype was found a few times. CDR3 sequence reads: CASSLVRAGESQFF. CDR3 nucleotide sequence: TGTGCCAGCAGCTTAGTTCGGGCGGGAGAGTCGCAGTTCTTC. This chain joins TRBV7-8 and TRBJ2-1, with 7 bases matching TRBD2. Trimming removed 1 base from V and 12 bases from J; junction bases left unmatched: 9. Per the germline V gene, CDR1 is SGHVS and CDR2 is FQNEAQ. This CDR3 contains 14 residues.

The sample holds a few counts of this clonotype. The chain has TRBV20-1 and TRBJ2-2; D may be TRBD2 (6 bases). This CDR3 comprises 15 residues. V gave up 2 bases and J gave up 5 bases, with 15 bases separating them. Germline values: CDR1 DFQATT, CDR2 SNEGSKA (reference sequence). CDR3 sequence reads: CSARQPGLRTGELFF. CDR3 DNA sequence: TGCAGTGCTAGACAACCGGGACTGAGGACCGGGGAGCTGTTTTTT.

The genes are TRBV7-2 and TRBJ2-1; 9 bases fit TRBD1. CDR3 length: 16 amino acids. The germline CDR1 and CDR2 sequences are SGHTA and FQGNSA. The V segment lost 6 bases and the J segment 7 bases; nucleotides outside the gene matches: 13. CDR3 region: CASSRDGQGLGNEQFF. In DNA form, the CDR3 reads TGTGCCAGCAGTCGCGACGGACAGGGGCTCGGGAATGAGCAGTTCTTC.

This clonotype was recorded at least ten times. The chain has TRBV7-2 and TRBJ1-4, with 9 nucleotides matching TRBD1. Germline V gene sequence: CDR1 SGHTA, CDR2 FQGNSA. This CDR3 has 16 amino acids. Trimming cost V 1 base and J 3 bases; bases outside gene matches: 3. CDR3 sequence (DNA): TGTGCCAGCAGCTTAGGGACAGGGGTCCCTAATGAAAAACTGTTTTTT. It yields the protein CASSLGTGVPNEKLFF.

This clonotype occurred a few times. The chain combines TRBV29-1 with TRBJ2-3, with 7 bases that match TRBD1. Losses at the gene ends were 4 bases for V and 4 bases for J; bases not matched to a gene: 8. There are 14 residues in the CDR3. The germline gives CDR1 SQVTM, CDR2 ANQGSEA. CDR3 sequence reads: CSVGQGQGPDTQYF. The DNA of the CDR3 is TGCAGCGTTGGACAGGGCCAGGGGCCAGATACGCAGTATTTT.

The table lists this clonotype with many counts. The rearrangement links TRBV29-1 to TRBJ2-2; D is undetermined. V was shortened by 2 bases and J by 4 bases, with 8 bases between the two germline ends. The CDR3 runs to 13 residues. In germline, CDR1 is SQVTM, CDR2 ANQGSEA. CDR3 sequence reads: CSVETGITGELFF. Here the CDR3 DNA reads TGCAGCGTTGAAACTGGGATCACCGGGGAGCTGTTTTTT.

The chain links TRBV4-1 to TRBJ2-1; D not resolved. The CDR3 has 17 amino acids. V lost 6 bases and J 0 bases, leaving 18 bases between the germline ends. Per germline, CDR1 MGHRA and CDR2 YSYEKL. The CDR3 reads CASSPLSLVSSYNEQFF. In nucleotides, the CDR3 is TGCGCCAGCAGTCCTTTAAGTCTAGTAAGCTCCTACAATGAGCAGTTCTTC.

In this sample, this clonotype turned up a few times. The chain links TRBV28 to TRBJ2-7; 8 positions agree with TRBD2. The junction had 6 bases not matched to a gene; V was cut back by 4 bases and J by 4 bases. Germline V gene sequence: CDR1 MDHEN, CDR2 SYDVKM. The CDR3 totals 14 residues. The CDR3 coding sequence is TGTGCCAGCAGTTCGAGCGGGAGCGCTTACGAGCAGTACTTC. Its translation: CASSSSGSAYEQYF.

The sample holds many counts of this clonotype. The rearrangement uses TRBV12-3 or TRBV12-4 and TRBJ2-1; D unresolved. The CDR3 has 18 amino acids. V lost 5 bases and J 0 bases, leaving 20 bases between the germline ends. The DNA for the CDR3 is TGTGCCAGCAGTCCCCGATCAATCCAGATCAGCTCCTACAATGAGCAGTTCTTC. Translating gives CASSPRSIQISSYNEQFF.

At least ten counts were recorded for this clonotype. DNA for the CDR3: TGTGCCAGCAGCGTAGGGGAGGGGACCCAGCAGTACTTC. Amino acids: CASSVGEGTQQYF. The chain links TRBV9 to TRBJ2-7; the match to TRBD2 covers 7 bases. The CDR3 covers 13 residues. Losses at the gene ends were 0 bases for V and 8 bases for J; bases not matched to a gene: 5. CDR1 is SGDLS and CDR2 is YYNGEE in the germline V gene.

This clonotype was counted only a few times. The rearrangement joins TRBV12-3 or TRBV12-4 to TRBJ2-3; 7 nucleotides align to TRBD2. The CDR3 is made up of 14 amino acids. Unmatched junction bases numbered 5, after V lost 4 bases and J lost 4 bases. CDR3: CASSSTGGADTQYF. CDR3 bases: TGTGCCAGCAGTTCGACGGGAGGCGCAGATACGCAGTATTTT.

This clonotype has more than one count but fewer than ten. This CDR3 is CASSGTPFSYSNQPQHF. CDR3 nucleotide sequence: TGTGCCAGCAGTGGGACTCCCTTTAGCTATAGCAATCAGCCCCAGCATTTT. V and J are TRBV2 and TRBJ1-5; no clear D gene. Trimming cost V 4 bases and J 0 bases, with 16 bases left between them. Per the germline V gene, CDR1 is SNHLY and CDR2 is FYNNEI. This CDR3 is 17 amino acids long.

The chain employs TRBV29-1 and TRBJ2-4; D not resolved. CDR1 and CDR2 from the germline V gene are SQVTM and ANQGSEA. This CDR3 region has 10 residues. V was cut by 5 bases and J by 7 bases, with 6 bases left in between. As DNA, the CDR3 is TGCAGCGTTCGGTCCAACATTCAGTACTTC. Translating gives CSVRSNIQYF.

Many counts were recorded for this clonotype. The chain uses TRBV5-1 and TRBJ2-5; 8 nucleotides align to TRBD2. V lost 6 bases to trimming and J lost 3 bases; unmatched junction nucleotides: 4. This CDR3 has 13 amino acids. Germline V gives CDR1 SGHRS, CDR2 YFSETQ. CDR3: CASNSGNEETQYF. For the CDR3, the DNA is TGCGCCAGCAATAGCGGGAATGAAGAGACCCAGTACTTC.

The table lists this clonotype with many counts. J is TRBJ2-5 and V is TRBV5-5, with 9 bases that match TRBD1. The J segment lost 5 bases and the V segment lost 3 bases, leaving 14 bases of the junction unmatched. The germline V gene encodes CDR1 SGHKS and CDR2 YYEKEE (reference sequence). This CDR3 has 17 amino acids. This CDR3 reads CASSSYRDRAKGETQYF. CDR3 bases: TGTGCCAGCAGCTCCTACCGGGACAGGGCTAAGGGGGAGACCCAGTACTTC.

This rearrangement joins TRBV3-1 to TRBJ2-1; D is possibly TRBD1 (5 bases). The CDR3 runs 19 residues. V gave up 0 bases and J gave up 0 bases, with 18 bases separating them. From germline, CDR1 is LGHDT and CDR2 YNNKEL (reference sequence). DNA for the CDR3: TGTGCCAGCAGCCAAGATCTTTATGACAGTTTGAGCTCCTACAATGAGCAGTTCTTC. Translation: CASSQDLYDSLSSYNEQFF.

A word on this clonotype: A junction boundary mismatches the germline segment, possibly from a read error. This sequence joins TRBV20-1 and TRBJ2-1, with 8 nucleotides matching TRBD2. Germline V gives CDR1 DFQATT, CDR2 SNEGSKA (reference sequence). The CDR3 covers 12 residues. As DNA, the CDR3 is TGCAGTGCTAGAGGGACGGGGACTAGTTCTCTCTTC. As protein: CSARGTGTSSLF.

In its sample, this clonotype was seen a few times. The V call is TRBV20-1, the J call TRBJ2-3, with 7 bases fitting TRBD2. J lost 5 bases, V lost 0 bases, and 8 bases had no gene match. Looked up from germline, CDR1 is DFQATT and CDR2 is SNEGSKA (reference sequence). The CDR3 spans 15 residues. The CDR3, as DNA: TGCAGTGCTAGAGACGCAGCGGGAAGAAGAGATACGCAGTATTTT. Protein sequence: CSARDAAGRRDTQYF.

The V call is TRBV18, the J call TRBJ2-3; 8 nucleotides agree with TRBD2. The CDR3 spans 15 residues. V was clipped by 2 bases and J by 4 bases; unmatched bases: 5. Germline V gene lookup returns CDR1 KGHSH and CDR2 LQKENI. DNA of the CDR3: TGTGCCAGCTCACCAAACCGGGAGGGCCCAGATACGCAGTATTTT. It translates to CASSPNREGPDTQYF.

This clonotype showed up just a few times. This CDR3 reads CASSHAADTTDTQYF. In DNA form, the CDR3 reads TGTGCCAGCAGCCACGCCGCCGACACCACAGATACGCAGTATTTT. This chain links TRBV3-1 with TRBJ2-3; D uncertain. The CDR3 totals 15 residues. Between the trimmed V and J ends, which lost 3 bases and 2 bases, there was a span of 12 bases. Germline CDR1 is LGHDT and CDR2 is YNNKEL (reference sequence).

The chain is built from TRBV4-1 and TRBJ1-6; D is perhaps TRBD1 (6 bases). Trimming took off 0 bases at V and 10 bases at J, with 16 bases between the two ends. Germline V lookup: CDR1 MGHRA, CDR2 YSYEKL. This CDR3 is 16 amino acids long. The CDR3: CASSQEARGGPSPLHF. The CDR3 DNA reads TGCGCCAGCAGCCAAGAGGCCAGGGGAGGACCCTCACCCCTCCACTTT.

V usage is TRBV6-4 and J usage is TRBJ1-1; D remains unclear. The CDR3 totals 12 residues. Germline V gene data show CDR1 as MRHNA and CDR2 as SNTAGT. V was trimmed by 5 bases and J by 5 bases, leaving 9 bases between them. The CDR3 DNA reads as TGTGCCAGCAGTCACCCGGGGACTGAAGCTTTCTTT. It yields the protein CASSHPGTEAFF.

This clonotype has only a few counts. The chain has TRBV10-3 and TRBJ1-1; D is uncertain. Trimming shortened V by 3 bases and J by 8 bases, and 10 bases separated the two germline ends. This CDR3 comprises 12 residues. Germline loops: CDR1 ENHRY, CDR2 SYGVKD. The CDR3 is CAISERSGEAFF. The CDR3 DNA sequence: TGTGCCATCAGTGAAAGGTCTGGAGAAGCTTTCTTT.

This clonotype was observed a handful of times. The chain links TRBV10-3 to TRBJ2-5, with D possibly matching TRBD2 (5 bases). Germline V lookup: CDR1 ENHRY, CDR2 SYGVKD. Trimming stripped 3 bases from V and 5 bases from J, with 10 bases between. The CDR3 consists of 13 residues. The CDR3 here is CAISERETETQYF. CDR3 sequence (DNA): TGTGCCATCAGTGAAAGGGAGACGGAGACCCAGTACTTC.

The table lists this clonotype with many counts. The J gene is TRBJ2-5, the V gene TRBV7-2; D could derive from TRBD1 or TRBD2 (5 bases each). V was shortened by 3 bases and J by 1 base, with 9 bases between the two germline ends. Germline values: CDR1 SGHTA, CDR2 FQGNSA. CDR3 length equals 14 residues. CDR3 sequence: CASSLGPSQETQYF. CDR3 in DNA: TGTGCCAGCAGCTTGGGACCGAGCCAAGAGACCCAGTACTTC.